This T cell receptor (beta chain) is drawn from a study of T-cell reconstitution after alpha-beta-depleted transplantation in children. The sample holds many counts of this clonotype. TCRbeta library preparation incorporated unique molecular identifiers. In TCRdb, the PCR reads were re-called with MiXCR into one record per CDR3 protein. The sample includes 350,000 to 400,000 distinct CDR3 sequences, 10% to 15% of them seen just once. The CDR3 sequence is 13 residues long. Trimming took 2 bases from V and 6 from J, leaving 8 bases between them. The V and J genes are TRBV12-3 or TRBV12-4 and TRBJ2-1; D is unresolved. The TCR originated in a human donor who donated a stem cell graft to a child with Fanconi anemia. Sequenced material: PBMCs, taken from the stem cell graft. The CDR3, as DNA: TGTGCCAGCAGTTTATTAGGGCGCAATGAGCAGTTCTTC. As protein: CASSLLGRNEQFF.